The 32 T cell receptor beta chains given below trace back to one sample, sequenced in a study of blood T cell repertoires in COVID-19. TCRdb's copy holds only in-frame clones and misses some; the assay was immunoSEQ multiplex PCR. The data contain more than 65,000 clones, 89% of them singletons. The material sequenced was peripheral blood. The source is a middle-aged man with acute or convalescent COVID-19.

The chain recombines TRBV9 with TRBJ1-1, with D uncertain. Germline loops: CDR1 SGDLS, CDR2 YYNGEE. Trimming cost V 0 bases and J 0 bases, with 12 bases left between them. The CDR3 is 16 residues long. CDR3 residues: CASSVGPGSLNTEAFF. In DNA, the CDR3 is TGTGCCAGCAGCGTAGGCCCCGGGTCTCTGAACACTGAAGCTTTCTTT.

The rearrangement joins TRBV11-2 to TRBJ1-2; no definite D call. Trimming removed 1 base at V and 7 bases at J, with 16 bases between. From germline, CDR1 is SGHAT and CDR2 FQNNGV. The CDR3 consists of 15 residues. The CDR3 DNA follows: TGTGCCAGCAGCTTAGGAGCGGAATCCTACCGTGGCTACACCTTC. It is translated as CASSLGAESYRGYTF.

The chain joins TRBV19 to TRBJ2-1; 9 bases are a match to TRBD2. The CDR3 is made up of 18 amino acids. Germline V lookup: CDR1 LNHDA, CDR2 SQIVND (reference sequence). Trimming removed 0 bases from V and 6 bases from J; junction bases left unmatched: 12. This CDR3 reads CASSIELTLAGTVNEQFF. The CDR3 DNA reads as TGTGCCAGTAGTATAGAATTGACGCTAGCGGGGACCGTCAATGAGCAGTTCTTC.

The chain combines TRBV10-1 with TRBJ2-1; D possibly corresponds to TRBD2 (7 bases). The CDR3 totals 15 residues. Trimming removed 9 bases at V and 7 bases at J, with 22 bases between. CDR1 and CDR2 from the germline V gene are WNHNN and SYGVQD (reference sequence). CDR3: CARPGRGGRANEQFF. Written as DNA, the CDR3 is TGCGCCAGACCGGGTAGGGGGGGCAGAGCGAATGAGCAGTTCTTC.

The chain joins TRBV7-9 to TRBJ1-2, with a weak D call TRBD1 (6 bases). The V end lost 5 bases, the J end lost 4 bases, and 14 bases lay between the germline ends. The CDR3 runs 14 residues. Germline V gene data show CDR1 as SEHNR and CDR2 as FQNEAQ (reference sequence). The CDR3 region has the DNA TGTGCCAGCAGCGGGGACGGGACAAGCTATGGCTACACCTTC. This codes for CASSGDGTSYGYTF.

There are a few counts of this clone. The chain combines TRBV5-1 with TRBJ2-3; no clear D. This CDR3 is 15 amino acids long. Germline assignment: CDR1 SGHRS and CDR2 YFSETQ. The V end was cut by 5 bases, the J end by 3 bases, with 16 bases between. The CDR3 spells CASRLSSAPTDTQYF. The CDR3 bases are TGCGCCAGCAGGTTGAGTAGTGCCCCGACAGATACGCAGTATTTT.

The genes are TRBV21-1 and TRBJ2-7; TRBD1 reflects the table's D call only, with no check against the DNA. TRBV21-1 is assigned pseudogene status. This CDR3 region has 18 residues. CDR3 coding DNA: TGTGCCAGCACCCGACGTGAGACAGGACAGTCAAGCTCCTACGAGCAGTACGTC. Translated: CASTRRETGQSSSYEQYV.

The CDR3 protein is CASSQASGRIPGHEQYF. CDR3 in DNA: TGCGCCAGCAGCCAAGCTAGCGGGCGGATCCCTGGCCACGAGCAGTACTTC. The V gene is TRBV5-1, the J gene TRBJ2-7; TRBD2 matches at 8 bases. Trimming took 4 bases from V and 5 from J; bases not matched to a gene: 17. Germline values: CDR1 SGHRS, CDR2 YFSETQ. CDR3 length equals 17 residues.

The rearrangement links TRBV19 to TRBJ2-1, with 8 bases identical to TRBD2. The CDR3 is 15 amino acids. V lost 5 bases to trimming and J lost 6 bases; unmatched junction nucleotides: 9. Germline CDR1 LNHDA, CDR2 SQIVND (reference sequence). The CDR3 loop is CASSQRGGLGNEQFF. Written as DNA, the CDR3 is TGTGCCAGTAGTCAACGGGGGGGCTTAGGCAATGAGCAGTTCTTC.

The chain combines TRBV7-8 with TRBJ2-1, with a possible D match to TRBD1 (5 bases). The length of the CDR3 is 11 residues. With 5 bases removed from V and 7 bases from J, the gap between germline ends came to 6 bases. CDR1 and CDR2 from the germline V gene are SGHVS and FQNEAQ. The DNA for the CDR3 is TGTGCCAGCAGCCGACAGAATGAGCAGTTCTTC. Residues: CASSRQNEQFF.

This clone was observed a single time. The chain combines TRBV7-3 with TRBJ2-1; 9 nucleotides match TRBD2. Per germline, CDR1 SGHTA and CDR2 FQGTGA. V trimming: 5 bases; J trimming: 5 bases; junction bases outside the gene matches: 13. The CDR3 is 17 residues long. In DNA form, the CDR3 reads TGTGCCAGCAGCCCCAAGACCCCGGGACTAGCAAACAATGAGCAGTTCTTC. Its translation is CASSPKTPGLANNEQFF.

In nucleotides, the CDR3 is TGTGCCAGCAGCTTAGCTACAGGGAGTATAAGAAACACCATATATTTT. The encoded protein is CASSLATGSIRNTIYF. This rearrangement joins TRBV7-2 to TRBJ1-3, with D tentatively TRBD1 (6 bases). This CDR3 is built from 16 residues. Germline lookup yields CDR1 SGHTA and CDR2 FQGNSA. The germline V and J ends were trimmed by 0 bases and 5 bases, with 14 bases remaining between them.

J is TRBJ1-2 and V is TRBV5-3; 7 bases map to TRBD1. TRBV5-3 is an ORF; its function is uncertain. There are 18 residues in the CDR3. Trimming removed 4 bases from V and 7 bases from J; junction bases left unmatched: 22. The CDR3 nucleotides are TGTGCCAGAAGCGGAAAACCGGGACAGTACACATCCCCCCGTGGCTACACCTTC. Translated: CARSGKPGQYTSPRGYTF.

This chain's CDR3 is CASSLNGGRETQYF. CDR3 bases: TGTGCCAGCAGCTTAAACGGGGGGCGAGAGACCCAGTACTTC. V gene TRBV11-3 combines with J gene TRBJ2-5, with D possibly being TRBD2 (7 bases). This CDR3 is 14 amino acids long. Germline lookup yields CDR1 SGHNT and CDR2 YENEEA. V dropped 2 bases and J dropped 4 bases, with 11 bases sitting between them.

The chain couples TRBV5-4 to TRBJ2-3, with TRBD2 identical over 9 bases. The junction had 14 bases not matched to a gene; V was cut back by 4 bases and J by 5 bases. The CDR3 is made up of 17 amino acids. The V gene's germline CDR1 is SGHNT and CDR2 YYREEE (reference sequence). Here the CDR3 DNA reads TGTGCCAGCAGCCGGGGGACTGGCGGGGGGGCCAGAGATACGCAGTATTTT. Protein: CASSRGTGGGARDTQYF.

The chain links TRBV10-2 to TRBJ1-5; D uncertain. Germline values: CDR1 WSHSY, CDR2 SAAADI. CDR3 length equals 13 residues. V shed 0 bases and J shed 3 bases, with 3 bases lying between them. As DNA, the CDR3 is TGCGCCAGCAGTGAGTCAGCCAATCAGCCCCAGCATTTT. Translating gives CASSESANQPQHF.

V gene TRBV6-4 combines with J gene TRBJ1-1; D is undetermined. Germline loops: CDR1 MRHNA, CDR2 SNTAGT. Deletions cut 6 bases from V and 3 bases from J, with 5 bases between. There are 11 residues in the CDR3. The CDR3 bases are TGTGCCAGCAGCCTTGACACTGAAGCTTTCTTT. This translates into CASSLDTEAFF.

CDR3 DNA sequence: TGTGCCTGGAGTTCCGGGGACTCGCGTACGGAGCAGTACTTC. Translation: CAWSSGDSRTEQYF. The V gene is TRBV30, the J gene TRBJ2-7, with D maybe TRBD2 (6 bases). Germline lookup yields CDR1 GTSNPN and CDR2 SVGIG (reference sequence). Trimming pared 2 bases from V and 7 bases from J, leaving 18 bases between. The CDR3 spans 14 residues.

The CDR3 sequence is CASRHSDRGHGYTF. CDR3 DNA sequence: TGTGCCAGCAGGCATAGCGACAGGGGGCATGGCTACACCTTC. This rearrangement joins TRBV21-1 to TRBJ1-2; the D call in the table, TRBD1, was not verified against the DNA. TRBV21-1 is listed as a pseudogene. This CDR3 spans 14 amino acids.

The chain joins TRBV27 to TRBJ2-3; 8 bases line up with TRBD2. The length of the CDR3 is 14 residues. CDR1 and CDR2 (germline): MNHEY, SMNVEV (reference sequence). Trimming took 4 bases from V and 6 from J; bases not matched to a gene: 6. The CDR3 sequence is CASSYSGGWDTQYF. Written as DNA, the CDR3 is TGTGCCAGCAGTTACAGCGGGGGTTGGGATACGCAGTATTTT.

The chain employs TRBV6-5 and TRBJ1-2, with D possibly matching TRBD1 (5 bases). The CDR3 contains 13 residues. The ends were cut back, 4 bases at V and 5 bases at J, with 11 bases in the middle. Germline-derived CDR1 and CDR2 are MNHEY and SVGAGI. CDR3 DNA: TGTGCCAGCAGTTTCGGGACTTTTTATGGCTACACCTTC. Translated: CASSFGTFYGYTF.

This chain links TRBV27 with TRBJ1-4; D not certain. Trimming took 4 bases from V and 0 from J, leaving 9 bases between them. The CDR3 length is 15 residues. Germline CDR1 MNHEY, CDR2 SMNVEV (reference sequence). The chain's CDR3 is CASSSSIATNEKLFF. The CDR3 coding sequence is TGTGCCAGCAGTTCCTCCATAGCAACTAATGAAAAACTGTTTTTT.

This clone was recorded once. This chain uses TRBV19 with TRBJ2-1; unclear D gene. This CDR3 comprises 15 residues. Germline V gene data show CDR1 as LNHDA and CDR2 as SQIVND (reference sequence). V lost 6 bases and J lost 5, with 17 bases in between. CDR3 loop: CASSSVGQVNNEQFF. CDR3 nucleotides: TGTGCCAGTAGCTCCGTGGGCCAGGTAAACAATGAGCAGTTCTTC.

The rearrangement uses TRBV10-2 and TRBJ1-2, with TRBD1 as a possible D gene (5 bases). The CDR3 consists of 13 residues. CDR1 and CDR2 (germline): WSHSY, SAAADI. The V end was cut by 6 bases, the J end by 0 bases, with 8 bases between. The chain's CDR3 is CASRQAANYGYTF. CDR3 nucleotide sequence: TGCGCCAGCAGACAGGCTGCTAACTATGGCTACACCTTC.

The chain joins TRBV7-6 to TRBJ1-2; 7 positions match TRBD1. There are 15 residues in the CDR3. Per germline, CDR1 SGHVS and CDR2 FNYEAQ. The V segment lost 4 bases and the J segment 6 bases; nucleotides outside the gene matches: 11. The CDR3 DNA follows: TGTGCCAGCAGCTCAGAGAAGACAGGGATGGATGGCTACACCTTC. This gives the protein CASSSEKTGMDGYTF.

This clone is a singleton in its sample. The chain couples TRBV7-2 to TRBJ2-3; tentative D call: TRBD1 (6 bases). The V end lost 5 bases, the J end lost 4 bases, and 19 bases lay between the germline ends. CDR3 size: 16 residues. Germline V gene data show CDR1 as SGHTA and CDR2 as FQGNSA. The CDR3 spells CASSTVRGFQPDTQYF. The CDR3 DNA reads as TGTGCCAGCAGCACCGTAAGGGGGTTTCAGCCAGATACGCAGTATTTT.

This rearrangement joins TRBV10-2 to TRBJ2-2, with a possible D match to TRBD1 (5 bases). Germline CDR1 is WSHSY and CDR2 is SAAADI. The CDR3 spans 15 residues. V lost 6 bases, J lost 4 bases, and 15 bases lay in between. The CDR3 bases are TGCGCCAGCAGCCCACAAGGGGCAAGCACCGGGGAGCTGTTTTTT. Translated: CASSPQGASTGELFF.

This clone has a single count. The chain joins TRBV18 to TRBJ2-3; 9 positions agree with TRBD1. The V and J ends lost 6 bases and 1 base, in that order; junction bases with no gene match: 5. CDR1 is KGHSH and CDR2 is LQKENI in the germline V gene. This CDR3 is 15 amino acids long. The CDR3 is CASSINRGRTDTQYF. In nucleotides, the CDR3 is TGTGCCAGCTCGATAAACAGGGGGCGCACAGATACGCAGTATTTT.

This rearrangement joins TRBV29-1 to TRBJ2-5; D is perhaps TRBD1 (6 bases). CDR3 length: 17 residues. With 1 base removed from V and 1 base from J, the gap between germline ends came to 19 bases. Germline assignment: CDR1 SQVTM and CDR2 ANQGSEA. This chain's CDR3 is CSVEGGGLLASQETQYF. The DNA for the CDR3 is TGCAGCGTTGAAGGAGGGGGATTGCTAGCTTCCCAAGAGACCCAGTACTTC. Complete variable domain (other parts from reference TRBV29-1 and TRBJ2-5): SAVISQKPSRDICQRGTSLTIQCQVDSQVTMMFWYRQQPGQSLTLIATANQGSEATYESGFVIDKFPISRPNLTFSTLTVSNMSPEDSSIYLCSVEGGGLLASQETQYFGPGTRLLVL.

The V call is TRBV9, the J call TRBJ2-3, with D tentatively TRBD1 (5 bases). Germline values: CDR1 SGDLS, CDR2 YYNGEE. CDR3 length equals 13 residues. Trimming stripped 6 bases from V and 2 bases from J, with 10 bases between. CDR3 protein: CASTDSITDTQYF. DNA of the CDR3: TGTGCCAGCACCGACAGTATCACAGATACGCAGTATTTT.

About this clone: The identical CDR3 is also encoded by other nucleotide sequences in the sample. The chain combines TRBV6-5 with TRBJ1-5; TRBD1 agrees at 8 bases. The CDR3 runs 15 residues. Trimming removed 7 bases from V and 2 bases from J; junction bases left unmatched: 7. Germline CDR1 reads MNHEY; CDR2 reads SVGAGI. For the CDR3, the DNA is TGTGCCAGCAATGGACAGGGTTCGGGCAATCAGCCCCAGCATTTT. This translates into CASNGQGSGNQPQHF.

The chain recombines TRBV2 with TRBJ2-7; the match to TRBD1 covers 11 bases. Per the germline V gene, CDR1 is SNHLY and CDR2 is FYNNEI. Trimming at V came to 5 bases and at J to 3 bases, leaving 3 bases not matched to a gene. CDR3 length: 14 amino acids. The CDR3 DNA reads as TGTGCCAGCAGTCGGACAGGGGGCGGCTACGAGCAGTACGTC. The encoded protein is CASSRTGGGYEQYV.